This T cell receptor beta chain was found in a study of cytomegalovirus exposure and HLA in healthy donors. Between the trimmed V and J ends, which lost 7 bases and 0 bases, there was a span of 7 bases. This CDR3 comprises 13 residues. CDR1 and CDR2 from the germline V gene are SEHNR and FQNEAQ (reference sequence). Both 60 Vbeta primers and 13 Jbeta primers went into the PCR. Profiling relied on immunoSEQ multiplex PCR, and the TCRdb table lists in-frame clones only, not all of them. The sample shows 150,000 to 200,000 clones, approximately 80% of them seen only once. The study sampled nominally healthy donors, though unrecorded immune exposures were likely. Study-wide results and caveats: Altogether, 150 to 200 TCR beta chains were recorded as cytomegalovirus-associated. It was reported that the classifier diagnosed cytomegalovirus status with high specificity and sensitivity in both the original and validation cohorts.

Comment on this clone: Antigen specificity is unknown.

The material sequenced was PBMCs. This clonotype was sampled from a woman between 45 and 65 years old in good health and CMV-seronegative. The chain joins TRBV7-9 to TRBJ1-3; no reliable D call. CDR3 protein: CASTLSSGNTIYF. The CDR3 DNA reads TGTGCCAGCACCCTAAGCTCTGGAAACACCATATATTTT.